This entry lists 31 T cell receptor beta chains sequenced from one sample in a study of blood T cell repertoires in COVID-19. Data came from immunoSEQ multiplex PCR; TCRdb stores just in-frame clones and leaves some out. This sample carries 190,000 or so clones, more than 75% of them seen once, and the ten largest clones take 5.5% to 7.5%. Sequenced material: peripheral blood. The receptors shown here come from a man in his 60s who had recovered from COVID-19.

This chain connects TRBV30 to TRBJ1-5; 11 nucleotides line up with TRBD1. Germline CDR1 reads GTSNPN; CDR2 reads SVGIG (reference sequence). Trimming took 0 bases from V and 0 from J; bases not matched to a gene: 10. The CDR3 runs 19 residues. CDR3 DNA: TGTGCCTGGAGTGTACGGAGGACAGGGGGCTCTTATAGCAATCAGCCCCAGCATTTT. The encoded protein is CAWSVRRTGGSYSNQPQHF.

CDR3 sequence reads: CASRLMSNQPQHF. The CDR3 DNA follows: TGTGCCAGCAGGCTAATGAGCAATCAGCCCCAGCATTTT. The genes are TRBV28 and TRBJ1-5; D is uncertain. The CDR3 length is 13 residues. V was pared by 6 bases and J by 1 base, with 7 bases between. Germline V gene lookup returns CDR1 MDHEN and CDR2 SYDVKM.

The rearrangement links TRBV25-1 to TRBJ2-7, with TRBD1 identical over 9 bases. This CDR3 contains 13 residues. J lost 6 bases, V lost 8 bases, and 8 bases had no gene match. Germline lookup yields CDR1 MGHDK and CDR2 SYGVNS. This CDR3 is CASGDRVLREQYF. For the CDR3, the DNA is TGTGCCAGCGGGGACAGGGTGTTACGCGAGCAGTACTTC.

This sequence joins TRBV9 and TRBJ2-3, with D maybe TRBD1 (5 bases). The CDR3 totals 15 residues. Trimming took 3 bases from V and 2 from J, leaving 13 bases between them. CDR1 SGDLS and CDR2 YYNGEE come from the germline V gene. In DNA, the CDR3 is TGTGCCAGCAGCGCCAGACAGAGGACCACAGATACGCAGTATTTT. This sequence encodes CASSARQRTTDTQYF.

The chain combines TRBV30 with TRBJ1-2; no reliable D call. The CDR3 is made up of 10 amino acids. From germline, CDR1 is GTSNPN and CDR2 SVGIG (reference sequence). V was shortened by 8 bases and J by 6 bases, with 10 bases between the two germline ends. The CDR3 nucleotides read TGTGCCGTGGCGGCCGATGGCTACACCTTC. It specifies CAVAADGYTF. The whole variable domain, filled in from reference TRBV30 and TRBJ1-2, reads SQTIHQWPATLVQPVGSPLSLECTVEGTSNPNLYWYRQAAGRGLQLLFYSVGIGQISSEVPQNLSASRPQDRQFILSSKKLLLSDSGFYLCAVAADGYTFGSGTRLTVV.

The V call is TRBV28, the J call TRBJ1-2, with 7 bases aligning to TRBD1. Trimming took 4 bases from V and 0 from J; bases not matched to a gene: 5. CDR1 and CDR2 (germline): MDHEN, SYDVKM. The CDR3 is 15 amino acids. The CDR3 is CASSSGTAANYGYTF. The CDR3 bases are TGTGCCAGCAGTTCGGGGACAGCAGCTAACTATGGCTACACCTTC.

The rearrangement uses TRBV7-6 and TRBJ2-7; TRBD1 matches at 10 bases. The CDR3 is made up of 16 amino acids. Losses at the gene ends were 1 base for V and 2 bases for J; bases not matched to a gene: 5. In germline, CDR1 is SGHVS, CDR2 FNYEAQ. The CDR3, as DNA: TGTGCCAGCAGCTTAGTCGACGGGACAGGGGCCTACGAGCAGTACTTC. Its translation: CASSLVDGTGAYEQYF.

V usage is TRBV6-4 and J usage is TRBJ1-1; D is undetermined. V gave up 5 bases and J gave up 2 bases, with 15 bases separating them. CDR1 is MRHNA, CDR2 SNTAGT, per germline. The length of the CDR3 is 15 residues. This chain's CDR3 is CASSPSLGSNTEAFF. CDR3 DNA sequence: TGTGCCAGCAGTCCGAGTCTAGGATCAAACACTGAAGCTTTCTTT.

This chain connects TRBV29-1 to TRBJ1-4; 7 bases are shared with TRBD1. Germline values: CDR1 SQVTM, CDR2 ANQGSEA. Germline trimming cut 5 bases from V and 7 bases from J; bases unmatched to any gene: 10. The CDR3 is made up of 14 amino acids. CDR3 region: CSVTTQGVGEKLFF. As DNA, the CDR3 is TGCAGCGTTACCACCCAGGGGGTGGGTGAAAAACTGTTTTTT.

The chain combines TRBV29-1 with TRBJ1-4, with D uncertain. This CDR3 is built from 13 residues. The V end was cut by 7 bases, the J end by 2 bases, with 11 bases between. CDR1 SQVTM and CDR2 ANQGSEA come from the germline V gene. The CDR3 sequence is CSAALATNEKLFF. The DNA of the CDR3 is TGCAGCGCTGCCTTGGCCACTAATGAAAAACTGTTTTTT.

V and J are TRBV30 and TRBJ1-1; D gene uncertain. CDR1 is GTSNPN and CDR2 is SVGIG in the germline V gene (reference sequence). This CDR3 spans 16 amino acids. The V end lost 0 bases, the J end lost 0 bases, and 14 bases lay between the germline ends. The CDR3 here is CAWSVFGPPLNTEAFF. The CDR3 nucleotides read TGTGCCTGGAGTGTTTTTGGGCCCCCCTTGAACACTGAAGCTTTCTTT.

This chain joins TRBV19 and TRBJ2-2, with 10 bases lining up with TRBD2. The CDR3 has 16 amino acids. With V trimmed by 3 bases and J by 6 bases, 7 bases remained unmatched. CDR1 LNHDA and CDR2 SQIVND come from the germline V gene (reference sequence). As DNA, the CDR3 is TGTGCCAGTAGTATTACTAGCGGGGTTTCTCCCGGGGAGCTGTTTTTT. Translated, it gives CASSITSGVSPGELFF. The whole variable domain, remainder taken from reference TRBV19 and TRBJ2-2, is DGGITQSPKYLFRKEGQNVTLSCEQNLNHDAMYWYRQDPGQGLRLIYYSQIVNDFQKGDIAEGYSVSREKKESFPLTVTSAQKNPTAFYLCASSITSGVSPGELFFGEGSRLTVL.

The chain joins TRBV28 to TRBJ1-2; D gene unclear. The germline V and J ends were trimmed by 6 bases and 2 bases, with 10 bases remaining between them. CDR1 and CDR2 (germline): MDHEN, SYDVKM. CDR3 length equals 13 residues. The CDR3 region is CASRLGANYGYTF. DNA of the CDR3: TGTGCCAGCAGACTCGGAGCGAACTATGGCTACACCTTC.

V usage is TRBV11-2 and J usage is TRBJ2-3; the D gene is possibly TRBD2 (6 bases). The CDR3 contains 16 residues. Per the germline V gene, CDR1 is SGHAT and CDR2 is FQNNGV. Trimming removed 0 bases at V and 5 bases at J, with 15 bases between. The CDR3 is CASSLEVAGGGDTQYF. In nucleotides, the CDR3 is TGTGCCAGCAGCTTAGAGGTAGCTGGGGGAGGAGATACGCAGTATTTT.

The V and J genes are TRBV19 and TRBJ2-3, with D possibly being TRBD1 (7 bases). V was clipped by 5 bases and J by 0 bases, with 12 bases between them. CDR1 LNHDA and CDR2 SQIVND come from the germline V gene (reference sequence). CDR3 size: 15 residues. In DNA, the CDR3 is TGTGCCAGTAGTCTCGCAGGGGGGAGCACAGATACGCAGTATTTT. Its protein product is CASSLAGGSTDTQYF.

Remarks on this clone: Additional DNA sequences in this sample encode the identical CDR3. This rearrangement joins TRBV10-3 to TRBJ1-1, with D hard to call. The CDR3 has 15 amino acids. Germline V lookup: CDR1 ENHRY, CDR2 SYGVKD. Trimming took off 3 bases at V and 2 bases at J, with 13 bases between the two ends. In DNA form, the CDR3 reads TGTGCCATCAGTGATCCCGGAACAGTTAACACTGAAGCTTTCTTT. Protein: CAISDPGTVNTEAFF.

This chain uses TRBV7-9 with TRBJ2-3; maybe TRBD2 (5 bases). This CDR3 spans 16 amino acids. Germline CDR1 and CDR2: SEHNR and FQNEAQ (reference sequence). V lost 6 bases and J 2 bases, leaving 18 bases between the germline ends. CDR3 loop: CASSFLAAGYTDTQYF. The CDR3 DNA is TGTGCCAGCAGTTTTCTAGCTGCCGGATACACAGATACGCAGTATTTT.

The chain is built from TRBV3-1 (or the pseudogene TRBV3-2) and TRBJ2-5, with 11 bases aligning to TRBD1. This CDR3 region has 16 residues. The trim removed 3 bases at V and 5 bases at J, leaving 8 bases unmatched. The V gene's germline CDR1 is LGHDT and CDR2 YNNKEL (reference sequence). As DNA, the CDR3 is TGTGCCAGCAGCCAGGGTGCCGGGACAGGGGGGGAGACCCAGTACTTC. It codes for CASSQGAGTGGETQYF.

This clone appeared a few times. V gene TRBV28 combines with J gene TRBJ1-4, with TRBD1 matching over 9 bases. CDR1 is MDHEN and CDR2 is SYDVKM in the germline V gene. V lost 6 bases to trimming and J lost 10 bases; unmatched junction nucleotides: 12. The CDR3 extends over 15 amino acids. CDR3 in amino acids: CASSDNLTGGGKLFF. The DNA of the CDR3 is TGTGCCAGCAGCGACAACCTGACAGGGGGAGGAAAACTGTTTTTT.

The rearrangement joins TRBV19 to TRBJ2-1, with 7 bases identical to TRBD2. CDR1 LNHDA and CDR2 SQIVND come from the germline V gene (reference sequence). Losses at the gene ends were 3 bases for V and 7 bases for J; bases not matched to a gene: 12. This CDR3 spans 16 amino acids. CDR3 region: CASSIKRDPRGNEQFF. The CDR3 DNA reads as TGTGCCAGTAGTATTAAGCGGGACCCACGAGGGAATGAGCAGTTCTTC.

V is TRBV27 and J is TRBJ2-1, with D possibly TRBD2 on 6 matching bases. V lost 8 bases, J lost 1 base, and 15 bases lay in between. In germline, CDR1 is MNHEY, CDR2 SMNVEV (reference sequence). This CDR3 is built from 15 residues. The CDR3 DNA follows: TGTGCCAGCCGCACTAGCATGAGGTCCTACAATGAGCAGTTCTTC. Its translation is CASRTSMRSYNEQFF.

The chain recombines TRBV28 with TRBJ2-4; no firm D call. Trimming stripped 6 bases from V and 4 bases from J, with 16 bases between. Germline V CDR1 and CDR2: MDHEN, SYDVKM. The CDR3 is 15 amino acids. For the CDR3, the DNA is TGTGCCAGCAGCTCCCCCTCCCCCGGGAAAAACATTCAGTACTTC. It encodes CASSSPSPGKNIQYF.

The chain links TRBV30 to TRBJ1-6, with a weak D call TRBD1 (6 bases). This CDR3 contains 15 residues. Trimming pared 3 bases from V and 4 bases from J, leaving 13 bases between. The germline V gene has CDR1 GTSNPN and CDR2 SVGIG (reference sequence). CDR3 loop: CAWSKTGSYNSPLHF. Written as DNA, the CDR3 is TGTGCCTGGAGCAAAACAGGGAGTTATAATTCACCCCTCCACTTT.

The rearrangement links TRBV9 to TRBJ2-5; D is ambiguous. Trimming stripped 3 bases from V and 5 bases from J, with 8 bases between. The germline V gene has CDR1 SGDLS and CDR2 YYNGEE. CDR3 size: 12 residues. This CDR3 is CASSALGETQYF. CDR3 nucleotides: TGTGCCAGCAGCGCCCTCGGTGAGACCCAGTACTTC.

V gene TRBV5-1 combines with J gene TRBJ2-2, with D perhaps matching TRBD2 (5 bases). V lost 4 bases, J lost 1 base, and 8 bases lay in between. This CDR3 has 14 amino acids. Germline CDR1 and CDR2: SGHRS and YFSETQ. Here the CDR3 reads CASSPGLNTGELFF. Written as DNA, the CDR3 is TGCGCCAGCAGCCCGGGGTTGAACACCGGGGAGCTGTTTTTT. The full variable domain, in which reference TRBV5-1 and TRBJ2-2 provide the parts outside the CDR3, is KAGVTQTPRYLIKTRGQQVTLSCSPISGHRSVSWYQQTPGQGLQFLFEYFSETQRNKGNFPGRFSGRQFSNSRSEMNVSTLELGDSALYLCASSPGLNTGELFFGEGSRLTVL.

A few counts support this clone. V gene TRBV30 combines with J gene TRBJ2-7; TRBD1 agrees at 9 bases. CDR1 GTSNPN and CDR2 SVGIG come from the germline V gene (reference sequence). V dropped 1 base and J dropped 3; count of bases not matched to a gene: 10. This CDR3 is built from 16 residues. CDR3 loop: CAWSEGPGTGNYEQYF. CDR3 sequence (DNA): TGTGCCTGGAGTGAGGGACCCGGGACAGGGAACTACGAGCAGTACTTC.

The chain is built from TRBV28 and TRBJ1-5; 11 bases map to TRBD1. The CDR3 contains 15 residues. Losses at the gene ends were 6 bases for V and 4 bases for J; bases not matched to a gene: 5. Germline CDR1 MDHEN, CDR2 SYDVKM. The chain's CDR3 is CASRPGTGGNQPQHF. As DNA, the CDR3 is TGTGCCAGCAGGCCCGGGACAGGGGGGAATCAGCCCCAGCATTTT.

V and J are TRBV28 and TRBJ1-2; D remains unclear. The V and J ends lost 6 bases and 1 base respectively, with 9 bases between them. CDR1 is MDHEN, CDR2 SYDVKM, per germline. This CDR3 contains 13 residues. The CDR3 loop is CASSRGVNYGYTF. The DNA of the CDR3 is TGTGCCAGCAGCCGCGGGGTTAACTATGGCTACACCTTC.

The V gene is TRBV5-1, the J gene TRBJ2-7; TRBD2 aligns across 8 bases. Trimming cost V 7 bases and J 2 bases; bases outside gene matches: 11. CDR3 length equals 15 residues. Germline CDR1 reads SGHRS; CDR2 reads YFSETQ. The CDR3 loop is CASRSQAGEAYEQYF. CDR3 sequence (DNA): TGCGCCAGCCGCTCGCAAGCGGGGGAGGCCTACGAGCAGTACTTC.

In nucleotides, the CDR3 is TGTGCCTTACGAACCGCGGGCCTGAATGAAAAACTGTTTTTT. It translates to CALRTAGLNEKLFF. V gene TRBV30 combines with J gene TRBJ1-4, with unresolved D. Germline CDR1 and CDR2: GTSNPN and SVGIG (reference sequence). The V end lost 7 bases, the J end lost 5 bases, and 17 bases lay between the germline ends. The CDR3 contains 14 residues.

J is TRBJ1-5 and V is TRBV6-4; D ambiguous. V was cut by 4 bases and J by 6 bases, with 10 bases left in between. CDR1 and CDR2 (germline): MRHNA, SNTAGT. This CDR3 has 13 amino acids. CDR3 sequence reads: CASSGEEGQPQHF. The CDR3 DNA sequence: TGTGCCAGCAGTGGGGAGGAGGGTCAGCCCCAGCATTTT.